The present T cell receptor (beta chain) was sequenced within a study of cytomegalovirus exposure and HLA in healthy donors. Overall study context: An early data release held some 85 million unique TCRs from HLA-typed donors. General observations from the study: It was 150 or so TCR beta chains that were listed as cytomegalovirus-associated. Follow-up analysis later connected one missense variant in DCLRE1C with trimming of TCR beta V- and J-genes.

PCR was performed using 60 Vbeta and 13 Jbeta primers. Profiled with immunoSEQ multiplex PCR; TCRdb holds only in-frame clones, not every one. Of about 87,000 clones listed, approximately 69% are singletons. V lost 2 bases and J 5 bases, leaving 8 bases between the germline ends. CDR1 is SGHNT, CDR2 YYREEE, per germline (reference sequence). CDR3 length: 13 amino acids. On this clone: The antigen remains undetermined.

The source material was PBMCs. This chain connects TRBV5-4 to TRBJ1-5, with D hard to call. The receptor comes from a man aged 25-40 years in good health and CMV-seropositive. The CDR3 nucleotides are TGTGCCAGCAGCTTAGGAAGCGATCAGCCCCAGCATTTT. Residues: CASSLGSDQPQHF. Together with reference TRBV5-4 and TRBJ1-5, the CDR3 gives the full variable domain: ETGVTQSPTHLIKTRGQQVTLRCSSQSGHNTVSWYQQALGQGPQFIFQYYREEENGRGNFPPRFSGLQFPNYSSELNVNALELDDSALYLCASSLGSDQPQHFGDGTRLSIL.